This T cell receptor beta chain was recovered during a study of human T cells and chemical hapten exposure. Overall study context: Small pooled library volume differences chiefly drove per-sample TCR yield variation.

Per the original methods: Between 23,224 and 690,600 TCRs appeared in each sample, and the median stood at approximately 100,000. One entry per CDR3 protein results from TCRdb running MiXCR on the RACE reads. These V and J calls rely on TCRdb rather than the paper's analysis. Among over 75,000 distinct CDR3 sequences listed, 7.5% to 9.5% were seen once. The time point here: patch test 1, 2 weeks after DPC sensitization. Regarding treatment: therapeutic diphenylcyclopropenone sensitization with weekly scalp DPC. It was from unfractionated whole blood that total RNA was extracted. This clonotype was seen a few times. Source: whole blood, taken in connection with sensitization to the hapten diphenylcyclopropenone (DPC). The receptor was derived from a woman in her 30s with alopecia areata. Some clones in this sample may be carry-over from other donors' samples.

CDR3 region: CASSRTGPNTEAFF. The CDR3 DNA reads TGTGCCAGCAGCCGAACAGGGCCGAACACTGAAGCTTTCTTT. This rearrangement joins TRBV6-2 or TRBV6-3 to TRBJ1-1; maybe TRBD1 (6 bases). Germline V gives CDR1 MNHEY, CDR2 SVGEGT. This CDR3 has 14 amino acids. With 6 bases removed from V and 1 base from J, the gap between germline ends came to 12 bases.